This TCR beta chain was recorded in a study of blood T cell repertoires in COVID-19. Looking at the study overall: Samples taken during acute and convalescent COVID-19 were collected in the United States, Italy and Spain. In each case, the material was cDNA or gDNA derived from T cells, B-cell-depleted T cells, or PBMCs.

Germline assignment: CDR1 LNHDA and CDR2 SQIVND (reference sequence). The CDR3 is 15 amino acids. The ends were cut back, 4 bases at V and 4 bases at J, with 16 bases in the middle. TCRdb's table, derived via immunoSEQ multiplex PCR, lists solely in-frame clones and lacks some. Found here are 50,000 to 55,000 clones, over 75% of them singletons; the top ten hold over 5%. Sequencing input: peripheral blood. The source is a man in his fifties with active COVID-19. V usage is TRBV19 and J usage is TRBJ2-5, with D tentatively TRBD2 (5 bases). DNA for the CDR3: TGTGCCAGTAGTAGGTCTCGGGGATCAGGAGAGACCCAGTACTTC. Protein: CASSRSRGSGETQYF.